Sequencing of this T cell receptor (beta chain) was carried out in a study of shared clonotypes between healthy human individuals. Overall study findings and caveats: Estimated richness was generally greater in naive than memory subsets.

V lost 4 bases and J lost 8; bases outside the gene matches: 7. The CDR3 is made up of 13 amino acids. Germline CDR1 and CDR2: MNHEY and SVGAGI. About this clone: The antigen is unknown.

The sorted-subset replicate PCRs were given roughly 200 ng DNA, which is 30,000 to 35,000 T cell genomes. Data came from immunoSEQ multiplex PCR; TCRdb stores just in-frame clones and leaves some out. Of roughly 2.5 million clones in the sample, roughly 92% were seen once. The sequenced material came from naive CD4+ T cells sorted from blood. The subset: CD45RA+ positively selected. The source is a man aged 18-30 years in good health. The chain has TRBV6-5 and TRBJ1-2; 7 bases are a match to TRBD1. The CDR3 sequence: CASSSIQGSGYTF. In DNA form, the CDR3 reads TGTGCCAGCAGTTCCATACAGGGGTCGGGCTACACCTTC.